This T cell receptor beta chain came from a study of blood T cell repertoires in COVID-19. On the study more broadly: The United States, Italy and Spain supplied acute and convalescent COVID-19 samples. Sources were T cells, B-cell-depleted T cells, or PBMCs; the material itself was cDNA or gDNA.

As originally analysed: Estimation of nucleated cell counts relied on the amplification of reference gene primers. Measured with immunoSEQ multiplex PCR; TCRdb has only the in-frame clones, and not every one. V, J and clone size were drawn from that table, and D and trimming were deduced from the DNA. The sample lists approximately 280,000 clones; 87% were seen once. Recovered participants had two consecutive negative NP/OP PCR tests, healthcare professional clearance, or symptom resolution. V was cut by 0 bases and J by 6 bases, with 23 bases left in between. Germline CDR1 is SGHNT and CDR2 is YENEEA. This CDR3 region has 18 residues.

The rearrangement links TRBV11-3 to TRBJ1-1, with D perhaps TRBD1 (6 bases). This TCR came from a woman in her 40s who had recovered from COVID-19. Input material: PBMCs or T cells enriched from blood (not recorded which). The CDR3 here is CASSLERSGTSCRSEAFF. CDR3 nucleotides: TGTGCCAGCAGCTTAGAGAGGTCCGGGACAAGTTGTAGATCTGAAGCTTTCTTT.